What follows are 29 T cell receptor beta chains derived from one specimen sequenced in a study of identifying expanded T cells in peripheral blood. Assay used: immunoSEQ multiplex PCR; TCRdb lists only in-frame clones, some missing. The sample records approximately 85,000 clones, roughly 91% being singletons. Sequencing used blood. The receptors were gathered from a person between 18 and 75 years old in good health.

V is TRBV7-9 and J is TRBJ2-5, with D possibly matching TRBD2 (6 bases). The CDR3 length is 11 residues. With 5 bases removed from V and 5 bases from J, the gap between germline ends came to 6 bases. Germline CDR1 is SEHNR and CDR2 is FQNEAQ (reference sequence). CDR3 DNA: TGTGCCAGCAGCGGAGGGGAGACCCAGTACTTC. Encoded protein: CASSGGETQYF.

This rearrangement joins TRBV7-2 to TRBJ2-7; no firm D call. V gave up 0 bases and J gave up 10 bases, with 10 bases separating them. Germline CDR1 SGHTA, CDR2 FQGNSA. CDR3 length equals 12 residues. The DNA for the CDR3 is TGTGCCAGCAGCTTAGCATCTTCAGCCCAGTACTTC. It yields the protein CASSLASSAQYF.

The rearrangement joins TRBV5-6 to TRBJ1-2, with D hard to call. V lost 0 bases and J lost 4, with 7 bases in between. The germline V gene has CDR1 SGHDT and CDR2 YYEEEE. The CDR3 has 13 residues. The DNA of the CDR3 is TGTGCCAGCAGCTTGGACCTGATCTATGGCTACACCTTC. Translating gives CASSLDLIYGYTF.

The V gene is TRBV7-9, the J gene TRBJ2-1; D not resolved. The CDR3 is made up of 15 amino acids. Trimming took off 8 bases at V and 0 bases at J, with 14 bases between the two ends. Germline CDR1 and CDR2: SEHNR and FQNEAQ (reference sequence). The CDR3 protein is CASSHRASSYNEQFF. Written as DNA, the CDR3 is TGTGCCAGCTCGCATCGCGCCAGCTCCTACAATGAGCAGTTCTTC. The complete variable domain, with remaining parts taken from reference TRBV7-9 and TRBJ2-1, reads DTGVSQNPRHKITKRGQNVTFRCDPISEHNRLYWYRQTLGQGPEFLTYFQNEAQLEKSRLLSDRFSAERPKGSFSTLEIQRTEQGDSAMYLCASSHRASSYNEQFFGPGTRLTVL.

The J gene is TRBJ1-5, the V gene TRBV12-5; D not resolved. Trimming pared 5 bases from V and 9 bases from J, leaving 26 bases between. The CDR3 covers 17 residues. In germline, CDR1 is LGHNT, CDR2 FRNRAP. The CDR3 is CASGEPGLLADITPQHF. CDR3 nucleotides: TGTGCTAGTGGTGAACCAGGTTTGTTGGCAGACATAACGCCCCAGCATTTT.

V usage is TRBV7-8 and J usage is TRBJ1-5; D unresolved. Trimming left V 1 base short and J 6 bases short, with 7 bases between. The CDR3 spans 13 residues. Per germline, CDR1 SGHVS and CDR2 FQNEAQ. The CDR3 loop is CASSLGRGQPQHF. The CDR3 nucleotides read TGTGCCAGCAGCTTAGGGCGGGGTCAGCCCCAGCATTTT.

The chain joins TRBV15 to TRBJ1-5; D gene ambiguous. V lost 5 bases, J lost 9 bases, and 14 bases lay in between. Germline V gene data show CDR1 as LNHNV and CDR2 as YYDKDF (reference sequence). CDR3 length equals 13 residues. Written as DNA, the CDR3 is TGTGCCACCAGCTTAATGGCAAAGGGGCCCCAGCATTTT. It codes for CATSLMAKGPQHF.

This clone has only one observation. This CDR3 reads CASSLGTGGLNSPLHF. The CDR3 DNA reads as TGTGCCAGCAGCCTCGGGACAGGGGGCTTAAATTCACCCCTCCACTTT. This chain uses TRBV7-2 with TRBJ1-6, with 12 bases identical to TRBD1. Germline CDR1 is SGHTA and CDR2 is FQGNSA. After removal of 5 bases from V and 7 bases from J, the junction contained 6 bases not matched to a gene. This CDR3 spans 16 amino acids.

The chain carries TRBV19 and TRBJ1-1; 8 nucleotides agree with TRBD1. CDR3 length: 17 amino acids. The trim removed 3 bases at V and 3 bases at J, leaving 12 bases unmatched. CDR1 and CDR2 (germline): LNHDA, SQIVND (reference sequence). In nucleotides, the CDR3 is TGTGCCAGTAGTATGATGACAGGGGACATGGGGGACACTGAAGCTTTCTTT. It specifies CASSMMTGDMGDTEAFF.

The chain carries TRBV6-1 and TRBJ1-3, with a possible D match to TRBD1 (6 bases). Germline CDR1 is MNHNS and CDR2 is SASEGT. The CDR3 is made up of 15 amino acids. V was pared by 4 bases and J by 2 bases, with 12 bases between. In DNA, the CDR3 is TGTGCCAGCAGTGGGGACATCGAGCCTGGAAACACCATATATTTT. Protein: CASSGDIEPGNTIYF.

J is TRBJ1-2 and V is TRBV11-2; D is unclear. The length of the CDR3 is 12 residues. The germline V gene has CDR1 SGHAT and CDR2 FQNNGV. Trimming took 0 bases from V and 7 from J, leaving 6 bases between them. This CDR3 is CASSLESAGYTF. CDR3 nucleotide sequence: TGTGCCAGCAGCTTAGAGTCGGCTGGCTACACCTTC. The variable domain in full, completed from reference TRBV11-2 and TRBJ1-2, reads EAGVAQSPRYKIIEKRQSVAFWCNPISGHATLYWYQQILGQGPKLLIQFQNNGVVDDSQLPKDRFSAERLKGVDSTLKIQPAKLEDSAVYLCASSLESAGYTFGSGTRLTVV.

The rearrangement joins TRBV14 to TRBJ1-2, with D uncertain. This CDR3 region has 15 residues. V was trimmed by 0 bases and J by 0 bases, leaving 8 bases between them. Germline loops: CDR1 SGHDN, CDR2 FVKESK. The CDR3 DNA is TGTGCCAGCAGCCAAGAGGCCGGGACTAACTATGGCTACACCTTC. Encoded protein: CASSQEAGTNYGYTF.

In its sample, this clone was seen once. The J gene is TRBJ2-5, the V gene TRBV7-2, with unresolved D. V lost 4 bases, J lost 5 bases, and 17 bases lay in between. The CDR3 runs 15 residues. From germline, CDR1 is SGHTA and CDR2 FQGNSA. As DNA, the CDR3 is TGTGCCAGCAGCTCCGGACCTACACGGTGGGAGACCCAGTACTTC. This translates into CASSSGPTRWETQYF.

The chain carries TRBV6-5 and TRBJ2-2; D remains ambiguous. V lost 6 bases to trimming and J lost 2 bases, with 10 bases between them. From germline, CDR1 is MNHEY and CDR2 SVGAGI. The length of the CDR3 is 14 residues. CDR3 in DNA: TGTGCCAGCAGCATCAGGCATAACACCGGGGAGCTGTTTTTT. Its protein is CASSIRHNTGELFF.

The chain is built from TRBV18 and TRBJ1-4; D is undetermined. Germline V CDR1 and CDR2: KGHSH, LQKENI. V lost 1 base and J lost 5, with 11 bases in between. This CDR3 is 15 amino acids long. The CDR3, as DNA: TGTGCCAGCTCACCACGGGCTGGGGAGAATGAAAAACTGTTTTTT. It encodes CASSPRAGENEKLFF.

The CDR3 here is CASSPEVLPNTEAFF. The CDR3 bases are TGTGCCAGCAGCCCCGAAGTCCTACCAAACACTGAAGCTTTCTTT. The rearrangement uses TRBV7-9 and TRBJ1-1, with D hard to call. The germline V gene encodes CDR1 SEHNR and CDR2 FQNEAQ (reference sequence). This CDR3 comprises 15 residues. V was pared by 5 bases and J by 2 bases, with 15 bases between.

This rearrangement joins TRBV7-9 to TRBJ1-2; D is ambiguous. CDR1 and CDR2 from the germline V gene are SEHNR and FQNEAQ (reference sequence). The CDR3 has 12 amino acids. The V end was cut by 5 bases, the J end by 5 bases, with 9 bases between. CDR3 protein: CASSPTDYGYTF. The CDR3 DNA sequence: TGTGCCAGCAGCCCGACGGATTATGGCTACACCTTC.

This clone was recorded only once. The chain is built from TRBV6-5 and TRBJ2-1; TRBD2 matches 15 bases. The CDR3 is 16 residues long. Trimming took 4 bases from V and 9 from J; bases not matched to a gene: 7. Germline assignment: CDR1 MNHEY and CDR2 SVGAGI. The CDR3 DNA is TGTGCCAGCAGTTCCGGGACTAGCGGGGGGTATGGTGAGCAGTTCTTC. Amino acids: CASSSGTSGGYGEQFF.

V and J are TRBV30 and TRBJ2-5; TRBD1 agrees at 12 bases. The CDR3 consists of 13 residues. The V gene end was trimmed by 5 bases and the J gene end by 5 bases; junction bases not matched to a gene: 3. Germline lookup yields CDR1 GTSNPN and CDR2 SVGIG (reference sequence). DNA of the CDR3: TGTGCCTGGGGGACAGGGGGCTCGGAGACCCAGTACTTC. Its protein is CAWGTGGSETQYF.

There are a few counts of this clone. This chain uses TRBV7-8 with TRBJ2-7; unclear D gene. The length of the CDR3 is 13 residues. Germline CDR1 reads SGHVS; CDR2 reads FQNEAQ. V lost 3 bases and J 3 bases, leaving 9 bases between the germline ends. The CDR3 protein is CASSFSGRYEQYF. CDR3 DNA: TGTGCCAGCAGCTTCAGTGGCCGCTACGAGCAGTACTTC.

The table lists this clone with a few counts. CDR3 sequence: CASSFGKWQQYF. The CDR3 DNA sequence: TGTGCCAGCAGTTTCGGGAAGTGGCAGCAGTACTTC. The genes are TRBV28 and TRBJ2-7; a possible D gene is TRBD2 (5 bases). The CDR3 length is 12 residues. V lost 3 bases to trimming and J lost 8 bases, with 11 bases between them. The germline V gene encodes CDR1 MDHEN and CDR2 SYDVKM.

The chain couples TRBV6-5 to TRBJ1-1, with D uncertain. This CDR3 region has 16 residues. Per the germline V gene, CDR1 is MNHEY and CDR2 is SVGAGI. V lost 2 bases to trimming and J lost 3 bases, with 16 bases between them. The CDR3 nucleotides are TGTGCCAGCAGTTACATGGGCAGGTGGGAGGACACTGAAGCTTTCTTT. Its translation is CASSYMGRWEDTEAFF.

J is TRBJ1-1 and V is TRBV2; 7 bases line up with TRBD1. The CDR3 totals 14 residues. Germline trimming cut 10 bases from V and 0 bases from J; bases unmatched to any gene: 8. Germline-derived CDR1 and CDR2 are SNHLY and FYNNEI. This CDR3 reads CATSQGQMNTEAFF. The CDR3 coding sequence is TGTGCCACATCCCAGGGACAGATGAACACTGAAGCTTTCTTT.

The V gene is TRBV9, the J gene TRBJ2-7; 7 bases line up with TRBD2. The germline V gene has CDR1 SGDLS and CDR2 YYNGEE. This CDR3 is built from 16 residues. V was clipped by 0 bases and J by 7 bases; unmatched bases: 13. The CDR3 DNA reads as TGTGCCAGCAGCGTAGACGGGGGGACGGCCCAGATTGAGCAGTACTTC. Protein: CASSVDGGTAQIEQYF.

As DNA, the CDR3 is TGTGCCAGCAGCGTAGTGGGTCGGGACAGGGATCCGAACACCGGGGAGCTGTTTTTT. This translates into CASSVVGRDRDPNTGELFF. The rearrangement uses TRBV9 and TRBJ2-2, with 9 bases aligning to TRBD1. From germline, CDR1 is SGDLS and CDR2 YYNGEE. Trimming took 0 bases from V and 0 from J; bases not matched to a gene: 9. CDR3 length equals 19 residues.

The V and J genes are TRBV7-7 and TRBJ2-7; 8 bases agree with TRBD2. The CDR3 is made up of 13 amino acids. The J segment lost 3 bases and the V segment lost 3 bases, leaving 1 base of the junction unmatched. Germline V gene sequence: CDR1 SSHAT, CDR2 FNYEAQ (reference sequence). Written as DNA, the CDR3 is TGTGCCAGCAGCTTCGGGGGGGACTACGAGCAGTACTTC. Its translation: CASSFGGDYEQYF.

The V call is TRBV5-1, the J call TRBJ1-3, with D unclear. Germline-derived CDR1 and CDR2 are SGHRS and YFSETQ. The length of the CDR3 is 14 residues. Trimming stripped 0 bases from V and 2 bases from J, with 6 bases between. CDR3 sequence reads: CASSLDSTGNTIYF. The CDR3 DNA follows: TGCGCCAGCAGCTTGGACAGCACTGGAAACACCATATATTTT.

The rearrangement joins TRBV11-2 to TRBJ2-5; 9 positions match TRBD1. This CDR3 spans 13 amino acids. Per the germline V gene, CDR1 is SGHAT and CDR2 is FQNNGV. The V and J ends lost 5 bases and 10 bases, in that order; junction bases with no gene match: 8. Here the CDR3 reads CASSPGQGWGQYF. The CDR3 DNA follows: TGTGCCAGCAGCCCGGGACAGGGTTGGGGCCAGTACTTC.

The chain uses TRBV4-3 and TRBJ1-1; D is possibly TRBD1 (5 bases). CDR3 length equals 16 residues. CDR1 LGHNA and CDR2 YSLEER come from the germline V gene. With 0 bases removed from V and 1 base from J, the gap between germline ends came to 12 bases. CDR3 DNA: TGCGCCAGCAGCCAAGATCGTTTTGGGGGGAACACTGAAGCTTTCTTT. Amino acid sequence: CASSQDRFGGNTEAFF.